This T cell receptor beta chain was sequenced for a study of shared clonotypes between healthy human individuals. Study-level information: Three plates each covered CD4 naive and memory; CD8 naive two, CD8 memory one. Study-level points and caveats: The authors sampled blood alone, and tissue repertoires likely differ. Generally, naive subsets (rather than memory subsets) showed larger estimated richness.

Terminally differentiated effector memory CD45RA+ cells were left out of the naive CD8 fraction, which was CD45RO-negative and positively selected for CCR7. The data were produced by immunoSEQ multiplex PCR, yet TCRdb's version contains in-frame clones alone and is incomplete. The sample consists of around 2,100,000 clones, about 95% of them appearing once. Germline V gene sequence: CDR1 LGHNA, CDR2 YSLEER. V lost 1 base, J lost 8 bases, and 9 bases lay in between. The CDR3 is 13 amino acids. Note on this clone: Its antigen is not known. The sample has other DNA sequences that encode this CDR3 too.

The sequence derives from a man between 18 and 35 years old in good health. The chain joins TRBV4-3 to TRBJ2-1, with D unclear. Source material: naive CD8+ T cells sorted from blood. DNA for the CDR3: TGCGCCAGCAGCCAAGGCGGTTGGGATGAGCAGTTCTTC. Protein product: CASSQGGWDEQFF.